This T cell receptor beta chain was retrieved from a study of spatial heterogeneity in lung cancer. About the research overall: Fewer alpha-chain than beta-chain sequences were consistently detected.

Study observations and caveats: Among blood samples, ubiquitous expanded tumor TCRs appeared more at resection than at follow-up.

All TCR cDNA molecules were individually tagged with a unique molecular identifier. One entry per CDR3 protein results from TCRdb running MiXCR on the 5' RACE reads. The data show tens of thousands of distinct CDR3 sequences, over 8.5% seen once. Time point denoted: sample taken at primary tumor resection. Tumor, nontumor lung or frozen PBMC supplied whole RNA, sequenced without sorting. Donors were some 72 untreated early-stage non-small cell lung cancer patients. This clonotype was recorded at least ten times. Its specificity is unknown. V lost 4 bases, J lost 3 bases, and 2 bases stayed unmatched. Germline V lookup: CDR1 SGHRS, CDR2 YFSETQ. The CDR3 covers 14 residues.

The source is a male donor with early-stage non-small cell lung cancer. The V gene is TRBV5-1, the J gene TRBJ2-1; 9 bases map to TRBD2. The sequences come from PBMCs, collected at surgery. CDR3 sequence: CASSGLAIYNEQFF. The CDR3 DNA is TGCGCCAGCAGCGGACTAGCGATCTACAATGAGCAGTTCTTC.